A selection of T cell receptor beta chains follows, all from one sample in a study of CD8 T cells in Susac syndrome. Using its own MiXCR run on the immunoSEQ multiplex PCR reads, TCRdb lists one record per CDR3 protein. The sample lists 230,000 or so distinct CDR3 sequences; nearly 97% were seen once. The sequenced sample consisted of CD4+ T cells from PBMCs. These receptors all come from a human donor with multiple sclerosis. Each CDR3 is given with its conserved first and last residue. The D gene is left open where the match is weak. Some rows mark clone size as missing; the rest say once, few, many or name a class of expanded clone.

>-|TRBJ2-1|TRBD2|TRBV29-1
TGCAGCGTGTTAGAGTGGGACTACTCCTACAATGAGCAGTTCTTC
CSVLEWDYSYNEQFF
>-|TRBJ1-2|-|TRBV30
TGTGCCTGGAGCGATACAGGGTTTGGTGGCTACACCTTC
CAWSDTGFGGYTF
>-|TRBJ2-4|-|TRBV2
TGTGCCAGCAGGGTGGACTCCAAAAACATTCAGTACTTC
CASRVDSKNIQYF
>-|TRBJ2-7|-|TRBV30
TGTGCCTGGAGGGACACCCGGCTCTCCTACGAGCAGTACTTC
CAWRDTRLSYEQYF
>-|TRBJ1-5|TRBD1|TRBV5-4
TGTGCCAGCAGCTTGGCCGTGGACAGGGTGGTCCAGCCCCAGCATTTT
CASSLAVDRVVQPQHF
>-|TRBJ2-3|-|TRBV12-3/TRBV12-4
TGTGCCAGCAGTCCTGGTTTTTTGTCAGGCGGAGATACGCAGTATTTT
CASSPGFLSGGDTQYF
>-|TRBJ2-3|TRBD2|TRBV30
TGTGCCTGGGGGATGGGCGGGGGAGCAGATACGCAGTATTTT
CAWGMGGGADTQYF
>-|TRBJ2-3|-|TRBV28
TGTGCCAGCAGTACCCGCGGCGGGTTTCGTCCAGATACGCAGTATTTT
CASSTRGGFRPDTQYF
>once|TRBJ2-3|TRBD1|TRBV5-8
TGTGCCAGCAGCCCGGACAGGGGAAGCTATACGCAGTATTTT
CASSPDRGSYTQYF
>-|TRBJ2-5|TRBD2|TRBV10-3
TGTGCCATCAGTGCGGGACTAGCCGAAGAGACCCAGTACTTC
CAISAGLAEETQYF
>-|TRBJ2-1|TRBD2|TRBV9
TGTGCCAGCGCGCCTCGCGGGAGTATGGTTGAGCAGTTCTTC
CASAPRGSMVEQFF
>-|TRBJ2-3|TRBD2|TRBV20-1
TGCAGTGCCCTGCGGGGGGACCTGGCAGATACGCAGTATTTT
CSALRGDLADTQYF
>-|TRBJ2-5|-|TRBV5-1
TGCGCCAGCAGCTTTCAGGTGGCCCAAGAGACCCAGTACTTC
CASSFQVAQETQYF
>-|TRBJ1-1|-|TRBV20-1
TGCAGTGCACTGACCATCGGGAGTAGCACTGAAGCTTTCTTT
CSALTIGSSTEAFF
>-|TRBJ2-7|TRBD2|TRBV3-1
TGTGCCAGCAGCCAAGGACTAGCCCACGAGCAGTACTTC
CASSQGLAHEQYF
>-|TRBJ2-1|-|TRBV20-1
TGCAGTGTAGGAGGGTTCAATGAGCAGTTCTTC
CSVGGFNEQFF
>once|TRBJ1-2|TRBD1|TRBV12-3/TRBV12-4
TGTGCCAGCAGAAACCAGACAGGGGGCTATGGCTACACCTTC
CASRNQTGGYGYTF